This T cell receptor beta chain was found in a study of tumor T cells in aggressive B-cell lymphoma (dated by TCRdb to 2016 to 2017). Inclusive of the bounding cysteine and phenylalanine, the CDR3 is 17 residues long. Only CDR3 DNA remains: 51 bases, in frame from the first base. V and J are truncated by 0 bases and 6 bases respectively, leaving an intervening sequence of 19 bases. For CDR1 and CDR2, the germline V gene lists KGHSH and LQKENI. The protocol used for the library was the immunoSEQ multiplex PCR assay. Here the immuneACCESS table is served through TCRdb, limited to in-frame sequences with V and J called. Missing clones are a known gap in these copies; in checked studies unresolved V genes cover under half, and the rest lacks a known reason. In all, the sample holds approximately 7,300 clones, and about four fifths of those were seen once. Together, the top ten hold under 5.5% of the sample.

This clone was seen more than once but under ten times. The clone's antigen remains unknown. Base-call qualities are not available, and no considerably larger clone is one nucleotide away. At the DNA level, this CDR3 is encoded by other sequences in the same sample as well. The chain is assembled from TRBV18 and TRBJ2-3; too little of a D gene remains to name it. Input material: tumor tissue. This clonotype originated in an adult with diffuse large B cell lymphoma. The sequenced DNA: TGTGCCAGCTCACCACCGCCACAGACCCTTACCTCCGATACGCAGTATTTT. Translated, it reads CASSPPPQTLTSDTQYF.